The 28 T cell receptor beta chains below were found in one sample sequenced in a study of CD8 T cell repertoires and HIV-1 epitope variants. For these receptors, no antigen is known. Clones were read by immunoSEQ multiplex PCR, and TCRdb kept only the in-frame ones, dropping some. Altogether roughly 5,800 clones are present, more than 60% being singletons, with the ten largest covering roughly 45%. The sample consisted of cultured CD8+ T cells derived from PBMCs. The receptors derive from a male donor with HIV.

The rearrangement uses TRBV5-8 and TRBJ2-7, with a possible D match to TRBD1 (5 bases). This CDR3 contains 14 residues. CDR1 and CDR2 (germline): SGHTS, YDEGEE. V gave up 0 bases and J gave up 7 bases, with 14 bases separating them. Here the CDR3 reads CASSLGQYLREQYF. CDR3 bases: TGTGCCAGCAGCTTGGGACAGTACCTTCGTGAGCAGTACTTC.

This rearrangement joins TRBV6-5 to TRBJ2-2; TRBD1 might be the D (5 bases). Germline V gene lookup returns CDR1 MNHEY and CDR2 SVGAGI. The CDR3 is made up of 14 amino acids. Trimming took 0 bases from V and 5 from J, leaving 7 bases between them. The DNA of the CDR3 is TGTGCCAGCAGTTACTCGCAGGGAACCGGGGAGCTGTTTTTT. Residues: CASSYSQGTGELFF.

J is TRBJ2-5 and V is TRBV21-1. TRBV21-1 is noted as a pseudogene. The CDR3 length is 15 residues. For the CDR3, the DNA is TGTGCCAGCAGCTTACCCTTCATGGTGTGGGAGACCCAGTACTTC. Translated: CASSLPFMVWETQYF.

This sequence joins TRBV9 and TRBJ2-7; 8 bases agree with TRBD2. Germline CDR1 and CDR2: SGDLS and YYNGEE. This CDR3 region has 13 residues. Trimming at V came to 1 base and at J to 9 bases, leaving 6 bases not matched to a gene. The CDR3 reads CASSVSGGEVQYF. In DNA, the CDR3 is TGTGCCAGCAGCGTATCGGGAGGGGAGGTGCAGTACTTC.

V and J are TRBV7-2 and TRBJ2-2; D ambiguous. Between the trimmed V and J ends, which lost 2 bases and 5 bases, there was a span of 6 bases. This CDR3 has 13 amino acids. Looked up from germline, CDR1 is SGHTA and CDR2 is FQGNSA. CDR3 nucleotide sequence: TGTGCCAGCAGCTTAATTGGAACCGGGGAGCTGTTTTTT. Its translation is CASSLIGTGELFF.

Concerning this clone: Compared with germline, one end of the junction differs, possibly owing to a read error. The chain links TRBV6-5 to TRBJ2-7, with a tentative D call TRBD1 (6 bases). From germline, CDR1 is MNHEY and CDR2 SVGAGI. This CDR3 region has 14 residues. DNA for the CDR3: TGTGCCAGCAGTTACGCGACCGGGACACCGGGCGTGCACTTC. Its protein product is CASSYATGTPGVHF.

The chain links TRBV4-1 to TRBJ2-2; no clear D gene. Trimming pared 6 bases from V and 4 bases from J, leaving 12 bases between. The CDR3 totals 14 residues. Germline lookup yields CDR1 MGHRA and CDR2 YSYEKL. The CDR3 nucleotides are TGCGCCAGCAGTTTGAGGCTTGGCACCGGGGAGCTGTTTTTT. Translating it yields CASSLRLGTGELFF.

CDR3 protein: CASSQVYQPGELFF. The CDR3 DNA reads TGCGCCAGCAGCCAAGTATACCAGCCCGGGGAGCTGTTTTTT. The chain couples TRBV4-3 to TRBJ2-2; D unresolved. Germline V gene data show CDR1 as LGHNA and CDR2 as YSLEER. There are 14 residues in the CDR3. The V and J ends lost 1 base and 6 bases respectively, with 9 bases between them.

The chain carries TRBV4-1 and TRBJ1-2; no firm D call. CDR3 length: 15 amino acids. With 0 bases removed from V and 0 bases from J, the gap between germline ends came to 8 bases. Germline V gene lookup returns CDR1 MGHRA and CDR2 YSYEKL. CDR3 amino acids: CASSQELGSNYGYTF. The CDR3 bases are TGCGCCAGCAGCCAAGAGCTCGGATCTAACTATGGCTACACCTTC.

V and J are TRBV29-1 and TRBJ1-5, with D hard to call. CDR1 SQVTM and CDR2 ANQGSEA come from the germline V gene. The V end lost 4 bases, the J end lost 7 bases, and 14 bases lay between the germline ends. The CDR3 is made up of 13 amino acids. CDR3 residues: CSVGNGRQQPQHF. In nucleotides, the CDR3 is TGCAGCGTTGGTAACGGAAGGCAGCAGCCCCAGCATTTT.

CDR3 region: CASSQAKRGTDTQYF. The CDR3, as DNA: TGCGCCAGCAGCCAAGCAAAGCGGGGCACAGATACGCAGTATTTT. V gene TRBV4-3 combines with J gene TRBJ2-3; TRBD2 is a possible D gene (6 bases). From germline, CDR1 is LGHNA and CDR2 YSLEER. CDR3 length: 15 amino acids. Trimming shortened V by 1 base and J by 1 base, and 9 bases separated the two germline ends.

The CDR3 protein is CASSQEMSPGSFYGYTF. The CDR3 nucleotides read TGCGCCAGCAGCCAAGAGATGTCCCCCGGGTCCTTCTATGGCTACACCTTC. The chain uses TRBV4-3 and TRBJ1-2; D not resolved. V was clipped by 0 bases and J by 4 bases, with 18 bases between them. The length of the CDR3 is 17 residues. The V gene's germline CDR1 is LGHNA and CDR2 YSLEER.

V usage is TRBV19 and J usage is TRBJ1-2; unclear D gene. V lost 3 bases and J lost 4, with 21 bases in between. Germline assignment: CDR1 LNHDA and CDR2 SQIVND (reference sequence). The CDR3 contains 17 residues. CDR3 nucleotides: TGTGCCAGTAGTATGTCGTTCCGGAGGGAATCAGCCTATGGCTACACCTTC. This translates into CASSMSFRRESAYGYTF.

Of note for this clone: The junction departs from the called germline gene at one end, perhaps through a read error. This chain's CDR3 is CASSPTRSSYNSPPHF. For the CDR3, the DNA is TGTGCCAGCAGTCCGACAAGGAGCTCCTATAATTCACCCCCCCACTTT. V usage is TRBV6-6 and J usage is TRBJ1-6; unclear D gene. This CDR3 has 16 amino acids. CDR1 and CDR2 from the germline V gene are MNHNY and SVGAGI (reference sequence).

The rearrangement uses TRBV5-8 and TRBJ2-7, with unresolved D. Germline V CDR1 and CDR2: SGHTS, YDEGEE. The V and J ends lost 5 bases and 0 bases respectively, with 15 bases between them. This CDR3 is built from 15 residues. CDR3 sequence (DNA): TGTGCCAGCAGTTCACAGAGCCCCAGCTCCTACGAGCAGTACTTC. It specifies CASSSQSPSSYEQYF.

The V call is TRBV19, the J call TRBJ1-1; unclear D gene. CDR3 length equals 12 residues. V lost 6 bases to trimming and J lost 6 bases, with 11 bases between them. CDR1 and CDR2 (germline): LNHDA, SQIVND (reference sequence). CDR3 bases: TGTGCCAGTAGCCTAAGTCGTGCTGAAGCTTTCTTT. This encodes CASSLSRAEAFF.

The chain combines TRBV9 with TRBJ1-2; TRBD1 aligns across 7 bases. V shed 4 bases, J shed 2 bases, and the junction held 14 bases outside the gene matches. The CDR3 spans 17 residues. Per the germline V gene, CDR1 is SGDLS and CDR2 is YYNGEE. The chain's CDR3 is CASSLSIGGQTNYGYTF. CDR3 in DNA: TGTGCCAGCAGCCTTAGCATAGGGGGCCAAACGAACTATGGCTACACCTTC. The whole variable domain, remainder taken from reference TRBV9 and TRBJ1-2, is DSGVTQTPKHLITATGQRVTLRCSPRSGDLSVYWYQQSLDQGLQFLIQYYNGEERAKGNILERFSAQQFPDLHSELNLSSLELGDSALYFCASSLSIGGQTNYGYTFGSGTRLTVV.

This rearrangement joins TRBV15 to TRBJ1-5; maybe TRBD1 (6 bases). Germline CDR1 LNHNV, CDR2 YYDKDF (reference sequence). The CDR3 length is 14 residues. The V and J ends lost 3 bases and 7 bases respectively, with 13 bases between them. Here the CDR3 reads CATSSQGRGQPQHF. The CDR3 coding sequence is TGTGCCACCAGCAGCCAGGGGAGGGGGCAGCCCCAGCATTTT.

The chain has TRBV7-6 and TRBJ2-1, with 9 bases matching TRBD1. Germline loops: CDR1 SGHVS, CDR2 FNYEAQ. This CDR3 comprises 16 residues. V was pared by 0 bases and J by 0 bases, with 0 bases of the junction left unmatched. The CDR3 is CASSLAGQGSYNEQFF. The DNA of the CDR3 is TGTGCCAGCAGCTTAGCGGGACAGGGCTCCTACAATGAGCAGTTCTTC.

This clone came up a few times. J is TRBJ1-5 and V is TRBV15; D remains ambiguous. Looked up from germline, CDR1 is LNHNV and CDR2 is YYDKDF (reference sequence). CDR3 size: 14 residues. The V gene lost 3 bases and the J gene lost 3 bases, with 9 bases spanning the gap. CDR3 coding DNA: TGTGCCACCAGCAGCGGTTCTTTCAATCAGCCCCAGCATTTT. It encodes CATSSGSFNQPQHF.

The rearrangement joins TRBV9 to TRBJ2-5; TRBD1 might be the D (5 bases). Looked up from germline, CDR1 is SGDLS and CDR2 is YYNGEE. The ends were cut back, 0 bases at V and 3 bases at J, with 9 bases in the middle. The CDR3 covers 14 residues. This CDR3 is CASSVGDRKETQYF. CDR3 coding DNA: TGTGCCAGCAGCGTAGGAGACAGAAAAGAGACCCAGTACTTC.

This rearrangement joins TRBV19 to TRBJ1-1, with TRBD1 as a possible D gene (6 bases). This CDR3 region has 15 residues. V was shortened by 7 bases and J by 5 bases, with 20 bases between the two germline ends. Germline loops: CDR1 LNHDA, CDR2 SQIVND (reference sequence). The chain's CDR3 is CASKDYREGRTEAFF. Here the CDR3 DNA reads TGTGCCAGTAAGGATTACAGGGAAGGTCGGACTGAAGCTTTCTTT.

The chain employs TRBV27 and TRBJ2-3, with 10 positions matching TRBD2. This CDR3 region has 14 residues. V shed 6 bases and J 4 bases; nucleotides not matched to a gene: 4. Germline V gene data show CDR1 as MNHEY and CDR2 as SMNVEV (reference sequence). The CDR3 loop is CASSLSGGADTQYF. The CDR3 bases are TGTGCCAGCAGCCTCAGCGGGGGGGCAGATACGCAGTATTTT.

The V and J genes are TRBV15 and TRBJ1-1; D is unclear. The CDR3 length is 15 residues. The V end was cut by 0 bases, the J end by 0 bases, with 8 bases between. The V gene's germline CDR1 is LNHNV and CDR2 YYDKDF (reference sequence). Here the CDR3 reads CATSRDRAVNTEAFF. Here the CDR3 DNA reads TGTGCCACCAGCAGAGATAGGGCGGTGAACACTGAAGCTTTCTTT.

The V and J genes are TRBV7-9 and TRBJ2-1; 7 bases align to TRBD2. Germline V lookup: CDR1 SEHNR, CDR2 FQNEAQ (reference sequence). CDR3 length equals 14 residues. With 3 bases clipped from V and 4 bases from J, the junction kept 3 bases outside the gene matches. CDR3 loop: CASSFAGEYNEQFF. The CDR3 DNA is TGTGCCAGCAGCTTCGCGGGGGAGTACAATGAGCAGTTCTTC.

The genes are TRBV19 and TRBJ2-1, with D hard to call. CDR1 is LNHDA, CDR2 SQIVND, per germline (reference sequence). V dropped 1 base and J dropped 8 bases, with 6 bases sitting between them. This CDR3 is 12 amino acids long. The CDR3 DNA follows: TGTGCCAGTAGTATAGTGTTCCATGAGCAGTTCTTC. Amino acids: CASSIVFHEQFF.

The rearrangement links TRBV29-1 to TRBJ2-1, with D perhaps matching TRBD1 (6 bases). The V end lost 2 bases, the J end lost 6 bases, and 17 bases lay between the germline ends. Germline values: CDR1 SQVTM, CDR2 ANQGSEA. The CDR3 runs 15 residues. CDR3 nucleotides: TGCAGCGTTGAACTGATAACCAGGGGCTTCAATGAGCAGTTCTTC. Amino acids: CSVELITRGFNEQFF.

The chain recombines TRBV11-2 with TRBJ2-5, with D uncertain. V was trimmed by 1 base and J by 7 bases, leaving 13 bases between them. This CDR3 is 14 amino acids long. The germline V gene encodes CDR1 SGHAT and CDR2 FQNNGV. This CDR3 reads CASSLVGSPGTQYF. The CDR3 coding sequence is TGTGCCAGCAGCTTAGTTGGCTCCCCGGGGACCCAGTACTTC.